The rows below give T cell receptor beta chains drawn from one sample of a study of blood T cell repertoires in COVID-19. Here immunoSEQ multiplex PCR was the method, and the copy in TCRdb shows in-frame clones only, minus some. The repertoire holds under 150,000 clones, with roughly 84% as singletons. The sequenced sample was peripheral blood. These receptors were collected from a man in his 60s with acute or convalescent COVID-19. The CDR3 runs from the conserved cysteine through the conserved F or W. Each record gives: clone size, J gene, D gene, CDR3 length, V gene, CDR3 DNA, CDR3 protein. A D gene is named only where the DNA matches it firmly. The size of a clone is reported for some rows only, either as once, few or many, or as a class for expanded clones.

size: -
J: TRBJ1-2
D: TRBD1
length: 14
V: TRBV7-8
DNA: TGTGCCAGCAGCCCGCGGACAGGGAGGTCTGGCTACACCTTC
CDR3: CASSPRTGRSGYTF

size: -
J: TRBJ2-3
D: TRBD2
length: 17
V: TRBV5-1
DNA: TGCGCCAGCAGCTTGGCCCGAGCGGGAGGGAGCACAGATACGCAGTATTTT
CDR3: CASSLARAGGSTDTQYF

size: -
J: TRBJ2-3
D: TRBD2
length: 15
V: TRBV29-1
DNA: TGCAGCGTCCGGGAGGCGGGAGTGGGCACAGATACGCAGTATTTT
CDR3: CSVREAGVGTDTQYF

size: -
J: TRBJ2-1
D: TRBD2
length: 16
V: TRBV9
DNA: TGTGCCAGCAGCCCATTGACTAGCGGGCCTTACAATGAGCAGTTCTTC
CDR3: CASSPLTSGPYNEQFF

size: few
J: TRBJ1-1
D: -
length: 17
V: TRBV3-1/TRBV3-2
DNA: TGTGCCAGCAGCCAAGAAAGCACAGGAATAGGCTTCACTGAAGCTTTCTTT
CDR3: CASSQESTGIGFTEAFF

size: -
J: TRBJ1-2
D: -
length: 13
V: TRBV10-2
DNA: TGCGCCAGCAGTGGGCCGGGACTCTATGGCTACACCTTC
CDR3: CASSGPGLYGYTF

size: -
J: TRBJ2-7
D: TRBD1
length: 15
V: TRBV11-3
DNA: TGTGCCAGCAGCGACAGACAGGGGTCGTCAACCGAGCAGTACTTC
CDR3: CASSDRQGSSTEQYF

size: few
J: TRBJ2-7
D: TRBD1
length: 16
V: TRBV5-6
DNA: TGTGCCAGCAGCCTAGACCCCGGGACAGTGAGCTACGAGCAGTACTTC
CDR3: CASSLDPGTVSYEQYF

size: -
J: TRBJ2-1
D: TRBD2
length: 17
V: TRBV15
DNA: TGTGCCACCAGCAGACCTACTAGCGGGAGGGCCTACAATGAGCAGTTCTTC
CDR3: CATSRPTSGRAYNEQFF

size: few
J: TRBJ2-7
D: TRBD2
length: 15
V: TRBV7-9
DNA: TGTGCCAGCAGCTTATACGGCGGGAGGGAAGTCGAGCAGTACTTC
CDR3: CASSLYGGREVEQYF

size: -
J: TRBJ2-5
D: TRBD2
length: 15
V: TRBV5-1
DNA: TGCGCCAGCAGTTGGAGCGGGGCAATAGGAGAGACCCAGTACTTC
CDR3: CASSWSGAIGETQYF

size: -
J: TRBJ1-1
D: -
length: 13
V: TRBV30
DNA: TGTGCCTGGAGTTGGACTTTGAACACTGAAGCTTTCTTT
CDR3: CAWSWTLNTEAFF

size: -
J: TRBJ1-1
D: TRBD1
length: 15
V: TRBV18
DNA: TGTGCCAGCTCACCTCGGACAGGGGAGGAGAGGAAAGCTTTCTTT
CDR3: CASSPRTGEERKAFF

size: -
J: TRBJ1-2
D: TRBD1
length: 16
V: TRBV27
DNA: TGTGCCAGGCACGAGCGAGTATTCGACAGGGAGGATGGCTACACCTTC
CDR3: CARHERVFDREDGYTF

size: once
J: TRBJ1-2
D: -
length: 14
V: TRBV18
DNA: TGTGCCAGCTCACCGGCGACGGAGCTCTATGGCTACACCTTC
CDR3: CASSPATELYGYTF

size: -
J: TRBJ1-6
D: TRBD1
length: 16
V: TRBV18
DNA: TGTGCCAGCTCACCCAACGGACAGGGGAATAATTCACCCCTCCACTTT
CDR3: CASSPNGQGNNSPLHF

size: -
J: TRBJ1-1
D: -
length: 14
V: TRBV5-1
DNA: TGCGCCAGCAGCCAGACGACAGCGAACACTGAAGCTTTCTTT
CDR3: CASSQTTANTEAFF

size: -
J: TRBJ2-3
D: -
length: 13
V: TRBV29-1
DNA: TGCAGCGTGGGGCCTCGGCAAGGCGATACGCAGTATTTT
CDR3: CSVGPRQGDTQYF

size: -
J: TRBJ1-5
D: -
length: 14
V: TRBV27
DNA: TGTGCCAGCAGTCTGGCCGGGGGGATTTATCCCCAGCATTTT
CDR3: CASSLAGGIYPQHF

size: -
J: TRBJ1-6
D: TRBD1
length: 17
V: TRBV6-1
DNA: TGTGCCAGCAGTGAAGCGCTTCCGGGGACAGGGAGATCACCCCTCCACTTT
CDR3: CASSEALPGTGRSPLHF

size: once
J: TRBJ2-2
D: -
length: 12
V: TRBV29-1
DNA: TGCAGCGTTGGGACAGTGGCCGGGGAGCTGTTTTTT
CDR3: CSVGTVAGELFF

size: -
J: TRBJ1-2
D: TRBD1
length: 14
V: TRBV5-8
DNA: TGTGCCAGCAGCTTGGGACAGGGGGCCTATGGCTACACCTTC
CDR3: CASSLGQGAYGYTF

size: -
J: TRBJ2-1
D: TRBD2
length: 14
V: TRBV5-4
DNA: TGTGCCAGCAGCGGGGGACTAGCGGGAGTGGAGCAGTTCTTC
CDR3: CASSGGLAGVEQFF

size: -
J: TRBJ2-5
D: TRBD2
length: 15
V: TRBV7-9
DNA: TGTGCCAGCAGCTCTAGCCTTAGCGGGAGGGAGACCCAGTACTTC
CDR3: CASSSSLSGRETQYF

size: -
J: TRBJ2-3
D: TRBD2
length: 16
V: TRBV18
DNA: TGTGCCAGCTCACTGCCGGGACTAACCCCACCAGATACGCAGTATTTT
CDR3: CASSLPGLTPPDTQYF

size: -
J: TRBJ1-1
D: -
length: 10
V: TRBV20-1
DNA: TGCAGTGCTAGTGCAGCTGAAGCTTTCTTT
CDR3: CSASAAEAFF

size: -
J: TRBJ2-2
D: TRBD1
length: 16
V: TRBV4-2
DNA: TGTGCCAGCAGCCAAGGGACAGGGAGGAGCACCGGGGAGCTGTTTTTT
CDR3: CASSQGTGRSTGELFF

size: few
J: TRBJ2-5
D: TRBD1
length: 16
V: TRBV7-8
DNA: TGTGCCAGCAGCCCAAGGAGGGACAGGGGGCATGAGACCCAGTACTTC
CDR3: CASSPRRDRGHETQYF

size: -
J: TRBJ1-4
D: -
length: 15
V: TRBV9
DNA: TGTGCCAGCAGCCCCCGCGCTGCAACTAATGAAAAACTGTTTTTT
CDR3: CASSPRAATNEKLFF

size: -
J: TRBJ1-1
D: -
length: 13
V: TRBV9
DNA: TGTGCCAGCAGCGTAGTAGGAGTTGGGGAAGCTTTCTTT
CDR3: CASSVVGVGEAFF

size: -
J: TRBJ2-7
D: TRBD1
length: 12
V: TRBV5-1
DNA: TGCGCCAGCCGACAGGGGGCGAACGAGCAGTACTTC
CDR3: CASRQGANEQYF

size: -
J: TRBJ2-2
D: TRBD2
length: 15
V: TRBV5-1
DNA: TGCGCCAGCAGCTTTTCCAGGATAGCGGGCGGGGAGCTGTTTTTT
CDR3: CASSFSRIAGGELFF

size: many
J: TRBJ2-7
D: -
length: 13
V: TRBV7-3
DNA: TGTGCCAGCAGCCCCGGGACTGGCTACGAGCAGTACTTC
CDR3: CASSPGTGYEQYF

size: -
J: TRBJ1-2
D: -
length: 13
V: TRBV18
DNA: TGTGCCAGCTCACGCCGGGTACAGGATGGCTACACCTTC
CDR3: CASSRRVQDGYTF

size: -
J: TRBJ1-6
D: TRBD1
length: 15
V: TRBV15
DNA: TGTGCCACTTGGAGGGCAGACAGGGGTAATTCACCCCTCCACTTT
CDR3: CATWRADRGNSPLHF

size: -
J: TRBJ1-1
D: -
length: 13
V: TRBV10-3
DNA: TGTGCCATGCAGGGGATTCGGGATACTGAAGCTTTCTTT
CDR3: CAMQGIRDTEAFF

size: -
J: TRBJ1-5
D: -
length: 16
V: TRBV5-6
DNA: TGTGCCAGCAGCTTGGCACAGGCAGGGGATTATCAGCCCCAGCATTTT
CDR3: CASSLAQAGDYQPQHF

size: -
J: TRBJ2-3
D: TRBD2
length: 15
V: TRBV3-1/TRBV3-2
DNA: TGTGCCAGCAGCCAAGGATTAGCGGGGGTAGATACGCAGTATTTT
CDR3: CASSQGLAGVDTQYF

size: -
J: TRBJ2-6
D: -
length: 13
V: TRBV5-5
DNA: TGTGCCAGCACCCTCTCTGGGGCCAACGTCCTGACTTTC
CDR3: CASTLSGANVLTF

size: once
J: TRBJ2-7
D: -
length: 14
V: TRBV10-3
DNA: TGTGCCATCAGTGAGACAGTTCCCTCCTACGAGCAGTACTTC
CDR3: CAISETVPSYEQYF

size: -
J: TRBJ2-1
D: TRBD1
length: 15
V: TRBV7-9
DNA: TGTGCCAGCAGCTCGAGCAGGGGGCAATACAATGAGCAGTTCTTC
CDR3: CASSSSRGQYNEQFF

size: -
J: TRBJ1-2
D: TRBD1
length: 15
V: TRBV7-3
DNA: TGTGCCAGCAGCTTGGGGACAGGTCTTCACTATGGCTACACCTTC
CDR3: CASSLGTGLHYGYTF

size: once
J: TRBJ1-5
D: -
length: 14
V: TRBV15
DNA: TGTGCCACAAATAAGGACAGAAGCAATCAGCCCCAGCATTTT
CDR3: CATNKDRSNQPQHF

size: -
J: TRBJ2-3
D: TRBD2
length: 16
V: TRBV5-1
DNA: TGCGCCAGCACGGGACTAGCGGGAGCCTCCACAGATACGCAGTATTTT
CDR3: CASTGLAGASTDTQYF

size: -
J: TRBJ1-2
D: -
length: 18
V: TRBV24-1
DNA: TGTGCCACCAGTGACTCGGAAACCTCTAACTATGGCTCCTATGGCTACACCTTC
CDR3: CATSDSETSNYGSYGYTF

size: -
J: TRBJ1-5
D: -
length: 19
V: TRBV19
DNA: TGTGCCAGTAGCCCGAGGATAATCGGGACACTTTCTAGCAATCAGCCCCAGCATTTT
CDR3: CASSPRIIGTLSSNQPQHF

size: -
J: TRBJ2-2
D: -
length: 15
V: TRBV3-1/TRBV3-2
DNA: TGTGCCAGCAGCCAATTTCAGGGAAACACCGGGGAGCTGTTTTTT
CDR3: CASSQFQGNTGELFF

size: -
J: TRBJ2-7
D: TRBD2
length: 17
V: TRBV15
DNA: TGTGCCACCAGCAGAGTGCTAGCGGGAGGGAGAGGCTACGAGCAGTACTTC
CDR3: CATSRVLAGGRGYEQYF

size: -
J: TRBJ1-1
D: -
length: 12
V: TRBV2
DNA: TGTGCCAGTGGAGTGCTGAACACTGAAGCTTTCTTT
CDR3: CASGVLNTEAFF

size: -
J: TRBJ2-1
D: -
length: 14
V: TRBV5-1
DNA: TGCGCCAGCAGCTTGGCCCTGGAAGGGGCTGAGCAGTTCTTC
CDR3: CASSLALEGAEQFF